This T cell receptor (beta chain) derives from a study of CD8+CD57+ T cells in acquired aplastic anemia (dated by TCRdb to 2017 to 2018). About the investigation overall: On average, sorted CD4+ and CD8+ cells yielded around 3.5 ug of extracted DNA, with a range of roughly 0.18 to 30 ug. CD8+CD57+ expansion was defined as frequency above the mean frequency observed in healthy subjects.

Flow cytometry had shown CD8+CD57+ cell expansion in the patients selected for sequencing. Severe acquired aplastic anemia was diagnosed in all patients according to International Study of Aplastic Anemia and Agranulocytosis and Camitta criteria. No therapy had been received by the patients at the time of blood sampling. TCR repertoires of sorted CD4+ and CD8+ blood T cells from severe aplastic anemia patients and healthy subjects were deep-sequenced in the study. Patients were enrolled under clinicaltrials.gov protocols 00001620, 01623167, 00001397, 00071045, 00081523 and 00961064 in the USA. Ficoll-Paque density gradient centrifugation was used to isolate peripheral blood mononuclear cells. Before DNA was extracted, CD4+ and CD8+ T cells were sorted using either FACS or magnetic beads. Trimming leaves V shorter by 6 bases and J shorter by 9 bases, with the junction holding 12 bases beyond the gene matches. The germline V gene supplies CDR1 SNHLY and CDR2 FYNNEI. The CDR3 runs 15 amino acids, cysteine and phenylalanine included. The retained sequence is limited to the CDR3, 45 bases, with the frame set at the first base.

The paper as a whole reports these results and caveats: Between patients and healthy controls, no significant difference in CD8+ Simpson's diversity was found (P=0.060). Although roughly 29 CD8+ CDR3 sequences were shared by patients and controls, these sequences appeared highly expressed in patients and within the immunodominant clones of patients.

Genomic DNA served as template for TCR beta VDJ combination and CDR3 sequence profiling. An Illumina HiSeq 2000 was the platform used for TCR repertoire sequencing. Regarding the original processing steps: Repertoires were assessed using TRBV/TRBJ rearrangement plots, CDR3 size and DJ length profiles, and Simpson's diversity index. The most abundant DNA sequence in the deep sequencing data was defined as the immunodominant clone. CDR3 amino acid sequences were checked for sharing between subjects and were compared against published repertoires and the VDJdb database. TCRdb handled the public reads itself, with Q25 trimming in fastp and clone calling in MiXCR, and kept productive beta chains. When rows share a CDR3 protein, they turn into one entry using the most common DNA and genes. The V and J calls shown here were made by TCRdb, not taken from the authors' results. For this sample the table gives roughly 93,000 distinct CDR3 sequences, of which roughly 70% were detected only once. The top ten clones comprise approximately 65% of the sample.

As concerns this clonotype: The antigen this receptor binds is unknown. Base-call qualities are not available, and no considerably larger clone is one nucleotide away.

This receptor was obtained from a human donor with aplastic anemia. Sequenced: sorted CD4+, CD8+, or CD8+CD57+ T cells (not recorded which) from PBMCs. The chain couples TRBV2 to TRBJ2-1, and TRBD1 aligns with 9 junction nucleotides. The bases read TGTGCCAGCAGGGAAAGTCCCGGGACAGGGACTGAGCAGTTCTTC. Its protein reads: CASRESPGTGTEQFF. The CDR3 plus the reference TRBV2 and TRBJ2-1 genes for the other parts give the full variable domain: EPEVTQTPSHQVTQMGQEVILRCVPISNHLYFYWYRQILGQKVEFLVSFYNNEISEKSEIFDDQFSVERPDGSNFTLKIRSTKLEDSAMYFCASRESPGTGTEQFFGPGTRLTVL.